These T cell receptor beta chains were read from a single sample in a study of early T cells in non-severe SARS-CoV-2 infection. TCRdb re-analysed the 5' RACE reads in MiXCR, keeping a single row per CDR3 protein. The data contain about 50,000 distinct CDR3 sequences, roughly 6.5% of them singletons. Sequences were derived from whole blood, sampled at baseline. The receptor source for this set is an adult who was a healthcare worker with PCR-confirmed SARS-CoV-2 infection or an uninfected control (not recorded which). Each CDR3 is given with its conserved first and last residue.

V gene	CDR3 protein
TRBV7-2	CASSLSRDEQYF
TRBV3-1	CASSQDSGTETGNTIYF
TRBV6-2/TRBV6-3	CASSFTGTNYEQYF
TRBV3-1	CASASISENTIYF
TRBV7-2	CASSISPPRKLFNTGELFF
TRBV12-3/TRBV12-4	CASSLRPGIEKLFF
TRBV21-1	CASSTRMTGTSSYEQYF
TRBV7-2	CASSLVRRGNEKLFF
TRBV20-1	CSARDRGRGGTDTQYF
TRBV6-6	CASSRDYSYNEQFF
TRBV5-1	CASTRTSGDNEQFF
TRBV20-1	CSAGSSGGIPDTQYF
TRBV5-1	CASRAGDRNTEAFF
TRBV5-5	CASSFEGQGAVYGYTF
TRBV7-9	CASSPWGANNEQFF
TRBV29-1	CSVSNTEAFF
TRBV7-9	CASSAPRGDEKLFF
TRBV7-8	CTSSSPETSNLF
TRBV2	CASSEGGPTEKLFF
TRBV7-3	CASSFMGTDTQYF
TRBV9	CASSPGGNEQFF
TRBV20-1	CSARDLTGFEQYF
TRBV12-3/TRBV12-4	CASRPGVGGRNTEAFF
TRBV14	CASSQVSSSGELFF
TRBV29-1	CSVRPSGAADTQYF
TRBV6-6	CASTNVEEEDEKLFF
TRBV7-2	CASSSLAGGFNEQFF
TRBV6-8	CASNPYEQYF
TRBV20-1	CSALTGRSSYEQYF
TRBV20-1	CSGAGAYNEQFF
TRBV7-6	CASSLGQQSSGNTIYF
TRBV7-8	CASSKYDRRSAMGYGYTF
TRBV7-8	CASSRGGLARAETQYF
TRBV29-1	CSVESGIGNEQFF
TRBV6-6	CASSYAGNSETQYF
TRBV4-3	CASSQGHVSYNEQFF
TRBV9	CASSPGHTDTQYF
TRBV12-5	CASGWAPGHANTEAFF
TRBV6-2/TRBV6-3	CASGIKPPSEQFF
TRBV5-1	CASSLAGQGSLREQYF
TRBV6-2/TRBV6-3	CASQQGGTEAFF
TRBV11-3	CASSLEGTAGTEAFF
TRBV7-9	CASSWTGKGEKLFF
TRBV2	CASMPGTGRAGELFF
TRBV29-1	CSVVTRDTLILAKNIQYF
TRBV28	CASTPAGVLMNTEVFF
TRBV20-1	CSASWTGYYGYTF
TRBV10-3	CATSERGNGEAFF
TRBV6-2/TRBV6-3	CASSYRKTGRETQYF
TRBV7-2	CASSLEGLDGYTF
TRBV2	CASSHKLGDIYNEQFF
TRBV9	CASSGRENTEAFF
TRBV6-2/TRBV6-3	CASSSLDRGSQPQHF
TRBV12-3/TRBV12-4	CASSPTLKWETQYF